The source of this TCR beta chain is a study of shared clonotypes between healthy human individuals. Germline CDR1 is MDHEN and CDR2 is SYDVKM. V lost 6 bases and J lost 8, with 20 bases in between. The CDR3 runs to 15 residues. Assay: immunoSEQ multiplex PCR; the TCRdb copy retains only in-frame clones and omits some. Seen here are hundreds of thousands of clones, roughly 79% observed once, and the top ten hold about 12%. The chain is built from TRBV28 and TRBJ2-1, with D perhaps TRBD1 (6 bases). This receptor was taken from a woman aged 40 to 50 in good health. Some clones in this sample may be carry-over from other donors' samples. Sequencing was done on a sample of PBMCs. The CDR3 protein is CASRSFKGVGDEQFF. CDR3 in DNA: TGTGCCAGCAGGTCTTTTAAGGGGGTGGGGGATGAGCAGTTCTTC.